The 23 T cell receptor beta chains given below trace back to one sample, sequenced in a study of blood T cell repertoires in COVID-19. The data were produced by immunoSEQ multiplex PCR, yet TCRdb's version contains in-frame clones alone and is incomplete. The sample has 200,000 to 250,000 clones, roughly 86% seen once. The specimen sequenced was PBMCs or T cells enriched from blood (not recorded which). Receptors originate from a man between 18 and 35 years old with acute COVID-19.

The chain carries TRBV19 and TRBJ2-2, with TRBD2 identical over 8 bases. Germline lookup yields CDR1 LNHDA and CDR2 SQIVND (reference sequence). CDR3 length equals 14 residues. The V segment lost 6 bases and the J segment 3 bases; nucleotides outside the gene matches: 3. This CDR3 is CASRTSAHTGELFF. DNA for the CDR3: TGTGCCAGTAGGACTAGCGCCCACACCGGGGAGCTGTTTTTT.

This clone was counted a few times. This chain uses TRBV27 with TRBJ1-5; possibly TRBD1 for D (6 bases). Germline CDR1 reads MNHEY; CDR2 reads SMNVEV (reference sequence). The CDR3 is 16 residues long. The V end was cut by 0 bases, the J end by 3 bases, with 12 bases between. The CDR3 DNA reads TGTGCCAGCAGTTTATCGGGCAGGGGATACAATCAGCCCCAGCATTTT. It codes for CASSLSGRGYNQPQHF.

The chain carries TRBV30 and TRBJ2-3; 10 nucleotides agree with TRBD2. The CDR3 totals 17 residues. V lost 0 bases to trimming and J lost 2 bases; unmatched junction nucleotides: 8. The germline gives CDR1 GTSNPN, CDR2 SVGIG (reference sequence). The CDR3 reads CAWSVLAGKAPTDTQYF. The CDR3, as DNA: TGTGCCTGGAGTGTACTAGCGGGAAAGGCTCCCACAGATACGCAGTATTTT.

This clone was seen a few times. This sequence joins TRBV30 and TRBJ2-5; 7 nucleotides agree with TRBD2. This CDR3 region has 12 residues. CDR1 GTSNPN and CDR2 SVGIG come from the germline V gene (reference sequence). The CDR3 DNA reads as TGTGGATCAGCGGGATTGGAGGAGACCCAGTACTTC. Translating gives CGSAGLEETQYF.

This chain uses TRBV6-5 with TRBJ1-6; tentative D call: TRBD1 (6 bases). This CDR3 has 14 amino acids. Germline V gives CDR1 MNHEY, CDR2 SVGAGI. V lost 8 bases to trimming and J lost 7 bases, with 15 bases between them. DNA of the CDR3: TGTGCCAGCGGAGAGGACAGAGAGAATTCACCCCTCCACTTT. It is translated as CASGEDRENSPLHF.

The chain uses TRBV4-1 and TRBJ1-1, with unresolved D. V was clipped by 4 bases and J by 3 bases, with 12 bases between them. Germline-derived CDR1 and CDR2 are MGHRA and YSYEKL. The CDR3 is made up of 14 amino acids. CDR3 bases: TGCGCCAGCAGCCGGGAGTACCCGGACACTGAAGCTTTCTTT. Translated: CASSREYPDTEAFF.

The chain carries TRBV28 and TRBJ2-3; the match to TRBD1 covers 9 bases. The CDR3 covers 15 residues. V shed 10 bases, J shed 5 bases, and the junction held 13 bases outside the gene matches. The germline V gene has CDR1 MDHEN and CDR2 SYDVKM. This chain's CDR3 is CATYSPGQGLDTQYF. CDR3 nucleotides: TGTGCCACCTACTCCCCGGGACAGGGCCTAGATACGCAGTATTTT.

The chain uses TRBV27 and TRBJ1-6; D not certain. Between the trimmed V and J ends, which lost 7 bases and 11 bases, there was a span of 12 bases. The CDR3 consists of 12 residues. Germline V gene sequence: CDR1 MNHEY, CDR2 SMNVEV (reference sequence). The CDR3 reads CASNGVGTPLHF. CDR3 DNA: TGTGCCAGCAATGGGGTCGGGACACCCCTCCACTTT.

V and J are TRBV4-1 and TRBJ1-1; TRBD1 might be the D (5 bases). The CDR3 sequence is 14 residues long. With 3 bases removed from V and 4 bases from J, the gap between germline ends came to 12 bases. The germline gives CDR1 MGHRA, CDR2 YSYEKL. Here the CDR3 reads CASSHPQGSTEAFF. CDR3 DNA: TGCGCCAGCAGCCATCCCCAGGGAAGCACTGAAGCTTTCTTT.

The genes are TRBV7-2 and TRBJ1-3; 7 nucleotides agree with TRBD1. Germline CDR1 SGHTA, CDR2 FQGNSA. This CDR3 comprises 14 residues. V lost 6 bases, J lost 2 bases, and 4 bases stayed unmatched. CDR3 sequence (DNA): TGTGCCAGCAGGGAAGACAGGGCTGGAAACACCATATATTTT. This encodes CASREDRAGNTIYF.

The V gene is TRBV4-1, the J gene TRBJ2-1; D uncertain. With 3 bases removed from V and 2 bases from J, the gap between germline ends came to 8 bases. The CDR3 is made up of 14 amino acids. CDR1 MGHRA and CDR2 YSYEKL come from the germline V gene. The DNA for the CDR3 is TGCGCCAGCAGCCAGTCCCTAGCCTACAATGAGCAGTTCTTC. Encoded protein: CASSQSLAYNEQFF.

The sample holds a few counts of this clone. J is TRBJ1-5 and V is TRBV20-1; D possibly corresponds to TRBD1 (6 bases). V was trimmed by 3 bases and J by 0 bases, leaving 9 bases between them. The CDR3 sequence is 14 residues long. Per the germline V gene, CDR1 is DFQATT and CDR2 is SNEGSKA (reference sequence). This CDR3 is CSASRTDSNQPQHF. The CDR3 DNA is TGCAGTGCTAGTAGGACAGATAGCAATCAGCCCCAGCATTTT.

This sequence joins TRBV6-1 and TRBJ1-2; D may be TRBD1 (5 bases). CDR3 length: 14 amino acids. Trimming cost V 2 bases and J 6 bases, with 13 bases left between them. Germline-derived CDR1 and CDR2 are MNHNS and SASEGT. This chain's CDR3 is CASSEKPGRDGYTF. CDR3 DNA sequence: TGTGCCAGCAGTGAAAAACCAGGGAGGGATGGCTACACCTTC.

The chain couples TRBV3-1 (or the pseudogene TRBV3-2) to TRBJ2-7, with TRBD2 matching over 8 bases. The germline V gene has CDR1 LGHDT and CDR2 YNNKEL (reference sequence). The CDR3 length is 15 residues. Losses at the gene ends were 0 bases for V and 4 bases for J; bases not matched to a gene: 5. In DNA form, the CDR3 reads TGTGCCAGCAGCCAAGAAGCGGGGGCGGGTTACGAGCAGTACTTC. This gives the protein CASSQEAGAGYEQYF.

The chain is built from TRBV30 and TRBJ1-2; a possible D gene is TRBD1 (5 bases). CDR3 length: 13 amino acids. CDR1 and CDR2 from the germline V gene are GTSNPN and SVGIG (reference sequence). CDR3 in DNA: TGTGCTGCGGGAGGGACCGTGAACTATGGCTACACCTTC. This encodes CAAGGTVNYGYTF.

J is TRBJ2-1 and V is TRBV4-2, with D maybe TRBD2 (6 bases). This CDR3 is built from 16 residues. Trimming took 0 bases from V and 4 from J, leaving 13 bases between them. From germline, CDR1 is LGHNA and CDR2 YNFKEQ. The CDR3 DNA reads as TGTGCCAGCAGCCAAGATTTGGCCGGGGGATACAATGAGCAGTTCTTC. As protein: CASSQDLAGGYNEQFF.

This clone showed up just a few times. This chain uses TRBV5-5 with TRBJ1-5; 9 bases line up with TRBD1. CDR3 length equals 17 residues. V lost 1 base, J lost 4 bases, and 9 bases stayed unmatched. Per the germline V gene, CDR1 is SGHKS and CDR2 is YYEKEE (reference sequence). CDR3 DNA sequence: TGTGCCAGCAGCTTGATTGGACAGGGGTTTGTTAATCAGCCCCAGCATTTT. It yields the protein CASSLIGQGFVNQPQHF.

This chain uses TRBV27 with TRBJ1-1; TRBD1 aligns across 10 bases. The germline V gene encodes CDR1 MNHEY and CDR2 SMNVEV (reference sequence). The junction had 18 bases not matched to a gene; V was cut back by 10 bases and J by 7 bases. The CDR3 length is 16 residues. DNA for the CDR3: TGTGCCACCCGGGACAGGGGATATCGTTACGTTGGTGAAGCTTTCTTT. The encoded protein is CATRDRGYRYVGEAFF.

The J gene is TRBJ2-3, the V gene TRBV6-1; TRBD1 agrees at 8 bases. The V and J ends lost 4 bases and 1 base, in that order; junction bases with no gene match: 13. Germline-derived CDR1 and CDR2 are MNHNS and SASEGT. The CDR3 runs to 18 residues. The CDR3 bases are TGTGCCAGCAGTGTTTTCGGGACAGGAACCTCTCGCACAGATACGCAGTATTTT. This gives the protein CASSVFGTGTSRTDTQYF.

The chain joins TRBV28 to TRBJ2-2; D is undetermined. Trimming stripped 6 bases from V and 3 bases from J, with 8 bases between. The germline V gene has CDR1 MDHEN and CDR2 SYDVKM. The CDR3 extends over 13 amino acids. The CDR3 DNA sequence: TGTGCCAGCAGGTCTGAGTACACCGGGGAGCTGTTTTTT. Amino acid sequence: CASRSEYTGELFF.

The CDR3 loop reads CAHGPIRGVSYEQYF. DNA of the CDR3: TGTGCCCACGGACCGATTCGGGGTGTTTCCTACGAGCAGTACTTC. J is TRBJ2-7 and V is TRBV30, with D possibly TRBD2 on 5 matching bases. Trimming shortened V by 8 bases and J by 1 base, and 21 bases separated the two germline ends. The CDR3 has 15 amino acids. The germline CDR1 and CDR2 sequences are GTSNPN and SVGIG (reference sequence).

The chain combines TRBV7-2 with TRBJ1-6; D is unclear. There are 12 residues in the CDR3. V was trimmed by 3 bases and J by 8 bases, leaving 5 bases between them. The V gene's germline CDR1 is SGHTA and CDR2 FQGNSA. CDR3 sequence: CASSFPDSPLHF. In DNA, the CDR3 is TGTGCCAGCAGCTTTCCCGATTCACCCCTCCACTTT.

This sequence joins TRBV18 and TRBJ1-1; tentative D call: TRBD1 (6 bases). The CDR3 length is 14 residues. CDR1 is KGHSH, CDR2 LQKENI, per germline. V was pared by 1 base and J by 2 bases, with 8 bases between. CDR3 nucleotide sequence: TGTGCCAGCTCACCACGACAGGACAACACTGAAGCTTTCTTT. This translates into CASSPRQDNTEAFF.